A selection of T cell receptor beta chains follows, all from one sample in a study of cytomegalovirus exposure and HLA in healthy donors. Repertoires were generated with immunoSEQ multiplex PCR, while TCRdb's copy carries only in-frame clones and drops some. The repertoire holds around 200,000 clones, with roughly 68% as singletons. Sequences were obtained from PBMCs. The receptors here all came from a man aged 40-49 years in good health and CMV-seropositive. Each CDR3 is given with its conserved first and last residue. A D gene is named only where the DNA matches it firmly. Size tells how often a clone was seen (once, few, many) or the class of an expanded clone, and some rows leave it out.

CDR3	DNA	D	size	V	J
CASVRGMNSPLHF	TGTGCCAGCGTCAGGGGGATGAATTCACCCCTCCACTTT	TRBD1	NA	TRBV28	TRBJ1-6
CASSDVGADTQYF	TGCGCCAGCAGTGACGTGGGAGCGGATACGCAGTATTTT	NA	NA	TRBV10-2	TRBJ2-3
CSSSRRGPGTSGSPYEQYF	TGTTCCAGCAGCCGACGAGGCCCCGGGACTAGCGGTTCTCCCTACGAGCAGTACTTC	TRBD2	NA	TRBV7-9	TRBJ2-7
CASSPALLSGSPLHF	TGTGCCAGCAGCCCTGCCTTATTGAGCGGTTCACCCCTCCACTTT	NA	NA	TRBV9	TRBJ1-6
CASSYLPRTEAFF	TGTGCCAGCAGTTACCTACCTAGGACTGAAGCTTTCTTT	NA	few	TRBV6-5	TRBJ1-1
CASSPGGGEQYF	TGCGCCAGCAGCCCAGGGGGCGGCGAGCAGTACTTC	TRBD1	few	TRBV4-1	TRBJ2-7
CASSLAQGANNEQFF	TGTGCCAGCAGCTTAGCGCAGGGGGCGAACAATGAGCAGTTCTTC	TRBD1	NA	TRBV7-9	TRBJ2-1
CASRAGTAANQPQHF	TGTGCCAGCAGAGCAGGGACAGCGGCGAACCAGCCCCAGCATTTT	TRBD1	NA	TRBV6-5	TRBJ1-5
CASSRDREGGYTF	TGCGCCAGCAGCCGGGACAGGGAGGGGGGCTACACCTTC	TRBD1	NA	TRBV5-1	TRBJ1-2
CASSVDRQDYGYTF	TGTGCCAGCAGCGTGGATAGACAGGACTATGGCTACACCTTC	NA	NA	TRBV9	TRBJ1-2
CASSGSRVNTGELFF	TGTGCCAGCAGTGGGTCCAGGGTGAACACCGGGGAGCTGTTTTTT	NA	NA	TRBV2	TRBJ2-2
CASSQTYFTGQEIGTQYF	TGTGCCAGCTCGCAAACTTATTTTACGGGACAGGAAATTGGTACGCAGTATTTT	TRBD1	NA	TRBV18	TRBJ2-3
CASIPRGVGRYNEQFF	TGTGCCAGCATCCCTAGGGGAGTCGGGAGGTACAATGAGCAGTTCTTC	TRBD2	NA	TRBV7-9	TRBJ2-1
CASSLVGTGTQYF	TGTGCCAGCAGTTTGGTAGGAACAGGTACGCAGTATTTT	NA	NA	TRBV27	TRBJ2-3